This TCR beta chain came from a study of blood T cell repertoires in COVID-19. About the study: Sample material is recorded as cDNA or gDNA derived from T cells, B-cell-depleted T cells, or PBMCs.

Authors' analysis steps: Estimated nucleated cell counts came from reference gene primer amplification. Profiling relied on immunoSEQ multiplex PCR, and the TCRdb table lists in-frame clones only, not all of them. V and J calls and clone size are copied from that table; D and trimming were computed from the DNA. The table includes 150,000 or so clones, roughly 86% detected once. Followed over time, Seattle patients had been enrolled while infection was active. The CDR3 has 13 residues. CDR1 is SGHKS and CDR2 is YYEKEE in the germline V gene (reference sequence). Deletions cut 2 bases from V and 3 bases from J, with 9 bases between.

Sequencing was done on a sample of peripheral blood. The TCR comes from a woman between 70 and 85 years old with COVID-19, enrolled during active disease. The chain uses TRBV5-5 and TRBJ2-7; a possible D gene is TRBD2 (6 bases). DNA of the CDR3: TGTGCCAGCAGCTTTAACGGGGGCTACGAGCAGTACTTC. Amino acid sequence: CASSFNGGYEQYF.